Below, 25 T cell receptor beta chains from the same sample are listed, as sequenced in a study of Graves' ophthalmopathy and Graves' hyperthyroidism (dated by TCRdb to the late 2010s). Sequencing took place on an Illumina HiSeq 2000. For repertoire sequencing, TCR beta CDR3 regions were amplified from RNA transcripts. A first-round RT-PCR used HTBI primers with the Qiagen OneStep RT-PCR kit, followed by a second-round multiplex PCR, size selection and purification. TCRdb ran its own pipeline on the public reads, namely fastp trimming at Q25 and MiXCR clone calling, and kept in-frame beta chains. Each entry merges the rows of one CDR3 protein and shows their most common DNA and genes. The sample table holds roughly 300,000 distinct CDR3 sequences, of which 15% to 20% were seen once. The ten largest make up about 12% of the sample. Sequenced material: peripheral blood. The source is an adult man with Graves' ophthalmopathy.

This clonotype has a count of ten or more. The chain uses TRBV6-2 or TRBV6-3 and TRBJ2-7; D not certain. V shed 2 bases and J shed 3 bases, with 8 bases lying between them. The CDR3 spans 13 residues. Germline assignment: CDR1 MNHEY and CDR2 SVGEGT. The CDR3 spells CASSYGNDYEQYF. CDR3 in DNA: TGTGCCAGCAGTTACGGCAACGACTACGAGCAGTACTTC.

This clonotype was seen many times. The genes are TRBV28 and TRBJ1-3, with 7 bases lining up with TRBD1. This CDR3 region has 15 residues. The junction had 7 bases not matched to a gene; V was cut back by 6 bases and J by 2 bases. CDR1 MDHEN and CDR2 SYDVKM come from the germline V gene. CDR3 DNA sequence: TGTGCCAGCAGGTACCTTCAGGGGGCTGGAAACACCATATATTTT. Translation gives CASRYLQGAGNTIYF. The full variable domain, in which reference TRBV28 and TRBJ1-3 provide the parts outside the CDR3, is DVKVTQSSRYLVKRTGEKVFLECVQDMDHENMFWYRQDPGLGLRLIYFSYDVKMKEKGDIPEGYSVSREKKERFSLILESASTNQTSMYLCASRYLQGAGNTIYFGEGSWLTVV.

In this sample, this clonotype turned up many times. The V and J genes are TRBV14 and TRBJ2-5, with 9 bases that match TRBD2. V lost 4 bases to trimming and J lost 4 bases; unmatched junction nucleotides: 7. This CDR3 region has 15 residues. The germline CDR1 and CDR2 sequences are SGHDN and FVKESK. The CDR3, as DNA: TGTGCCAGCAGCCTCCTCTCTAGCGGGACAGAGACCCAGTACTTC. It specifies CASSLLSSGTETQYF. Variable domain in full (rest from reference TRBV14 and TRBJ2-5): EAGVTQFPSHSVIEKGQTVTLRCDPISGHDNLYWYRRVMGKEIKFLLHFVKESKQDESGMPNNRFLAERTGGTYSTLKVQPAELEDSGVYFCASSLLSSGTETQYFGPGTRLLVL.

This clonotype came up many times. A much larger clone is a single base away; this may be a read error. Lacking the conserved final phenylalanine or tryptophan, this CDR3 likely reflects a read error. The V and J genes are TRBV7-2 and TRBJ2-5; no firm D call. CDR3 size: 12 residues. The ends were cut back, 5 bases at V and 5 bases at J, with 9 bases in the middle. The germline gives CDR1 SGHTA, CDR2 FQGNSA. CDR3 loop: CASSSRWETQYL. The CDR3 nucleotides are TGTGCCAGCAGCAGCCGGTGGGAGACCCAGTACCTC.

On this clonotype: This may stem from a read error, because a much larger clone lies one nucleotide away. The CDR3 protein is CASSYTLVNSYEQYF. The CDR3 DNA reads TGTGCCAGCAGTTACACCCTTGTCAACTCCTACGAGCAGTACTTC. This chain links TRBV6-2 or TRBV6-3 with TRBJ2-7; the D is unclear. CDR1 is MNHEY, CDR2 SVGEGT, per germline. The CDR3 is made up of 15 amino acids. Trimming shortened V by 2 bases and J by 0 bases, and 11 bases separated the two germline ends.

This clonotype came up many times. This chain's CDR3 is CASSLGRAGAYEQYF. In DNA, the CDR3 is TGTGCCAGCAGCTTAGGTCGGGCAGGGGCCTACGAGCAGTACTTC. The chain couples TRBV7-9 to TRBJ2-7, with a tentative D call TRBD1 (6 bases). V gave up 1 base and J gave up 2 bases, with 12 bases separating them. Germline values: CDR1 SEHNR, CDR2 FQNEAQ (reference sequence). The CDR3 totals 15 residues. Filled out from reference TRBV7-9 and TRBJ2-7, the complete variable domain reads DTGVSQNPRHKITKRGQNVTFRCDPISEHNRLYWYRQTLGQGPEFLTYFQNEAQLEKSRLLSDRFSAERPKGSFSTLEIQRTEQGDSAMYLCASSLGRAGAYEQYFGPGTRLTVT.

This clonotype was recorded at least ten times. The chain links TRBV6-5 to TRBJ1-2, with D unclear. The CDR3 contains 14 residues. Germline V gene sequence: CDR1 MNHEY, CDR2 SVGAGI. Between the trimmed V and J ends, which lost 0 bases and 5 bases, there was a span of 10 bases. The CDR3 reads CASSYSSYAYGYTF. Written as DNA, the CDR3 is TGTGCCAGCAGTTACTCGAGTTATGCGTATGGCTACACCTTC.

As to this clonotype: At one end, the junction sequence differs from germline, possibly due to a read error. The CDR3, as DNA: TGCGCCAGCAGCCAAGGGACAGGGGGCCCACAACCGTATAGCAATCGGCCCCAGCATTTT. Encoded protein: CASSQGTGGPQPYSNRPQHF. The chain couples TRBV4-1 to TRBJ1-5, with 11 bases matching TRBD1. This CDR3 contains 20 residues. The germline gives CDR1 MGHRA, CDR2 YSYEKL.

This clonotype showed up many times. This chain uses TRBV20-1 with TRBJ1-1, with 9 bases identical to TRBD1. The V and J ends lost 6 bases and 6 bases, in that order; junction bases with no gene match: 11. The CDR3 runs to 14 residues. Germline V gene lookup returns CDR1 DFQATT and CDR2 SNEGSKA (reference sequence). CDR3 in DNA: TGCAGTGCCCCCGGACAGGGGAGAAAGTCTGAAGCTTTCTTT. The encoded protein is CSAPGQGRKSEAFF.

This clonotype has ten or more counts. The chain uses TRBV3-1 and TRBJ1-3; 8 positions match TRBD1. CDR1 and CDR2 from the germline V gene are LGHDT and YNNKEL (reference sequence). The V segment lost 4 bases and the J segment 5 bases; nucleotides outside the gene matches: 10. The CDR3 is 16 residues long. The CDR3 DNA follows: TGTGCCAGCAGCCCCACCCGACAGGGGAGAAGAAACACCATATATTTT. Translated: CASSPTRQGRRNTIYF.

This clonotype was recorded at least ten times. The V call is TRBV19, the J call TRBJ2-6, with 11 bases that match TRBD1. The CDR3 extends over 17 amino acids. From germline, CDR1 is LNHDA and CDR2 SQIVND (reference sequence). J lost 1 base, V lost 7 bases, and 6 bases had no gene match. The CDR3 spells CASTRDRGVSGANVLTF. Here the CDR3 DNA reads TGTGCCAGTACCCGGGACAGGGGGGTGTCTGGGGCCAACGTCCTGACTTTC. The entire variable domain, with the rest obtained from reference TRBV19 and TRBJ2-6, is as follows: DGGITQSPKYLFRKEGQNVTLSCEQNLNHDAMYWYRQDPGQGLRLIYYSQIVNDFQKGDIAEGYSVSREKKESFPLTVTSAQKNPTAFYLCASTRDRGVSGANVLTFGAGSRLTVL.

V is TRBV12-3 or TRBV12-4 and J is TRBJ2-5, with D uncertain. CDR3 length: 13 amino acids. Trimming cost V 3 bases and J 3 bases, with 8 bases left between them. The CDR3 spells CASSFFVKETQYF. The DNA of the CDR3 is TGTGCCAGCAGTTTCTTTGTAAAAGAGACCCAGTACTTC.

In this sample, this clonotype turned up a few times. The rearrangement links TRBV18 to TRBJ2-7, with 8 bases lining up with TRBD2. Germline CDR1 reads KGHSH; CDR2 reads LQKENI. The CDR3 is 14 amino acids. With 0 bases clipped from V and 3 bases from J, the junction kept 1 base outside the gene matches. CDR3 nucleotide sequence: TGTGCCAGCTCACCACCTAGCGGGAACTACGAGCAGTACTTC. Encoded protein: CASSPPSGNYEQYF.

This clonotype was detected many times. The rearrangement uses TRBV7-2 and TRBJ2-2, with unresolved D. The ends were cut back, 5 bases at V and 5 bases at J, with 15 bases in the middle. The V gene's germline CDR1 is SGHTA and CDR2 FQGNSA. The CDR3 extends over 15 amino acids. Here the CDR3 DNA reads TGTGCCAGCAGCAAAAGTCCTACACTTACCGGGGAGCTGTTTTTT. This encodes CASSKSPTLTGELFF.

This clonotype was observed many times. The DNA for the CDR3 is TGTGCCAGCAGTTACCAGGCAGATCAGCCCCAGCATTTT. Protein: CASSYQADQPQHF. This sequence joins TRBV6-2 or TRBV6-3 and TRBJ1-5; no reliable D call. The CDR3 has 13 residues. The V and J ends lost 2 bases and 5 bases respectively, with 7 bases between them. Germline assignment: CDR1 MNHEY and CDR2 SVGEGT.

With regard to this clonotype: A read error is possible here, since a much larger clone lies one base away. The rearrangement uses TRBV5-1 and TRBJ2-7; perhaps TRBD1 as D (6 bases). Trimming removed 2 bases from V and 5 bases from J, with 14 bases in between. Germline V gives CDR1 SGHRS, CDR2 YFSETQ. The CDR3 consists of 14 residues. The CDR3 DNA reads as TGCGCCAGCAGCTTACGGACAGAACCTGACGAGCAGTACTTC. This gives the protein CASSLRTEPDEQYF.

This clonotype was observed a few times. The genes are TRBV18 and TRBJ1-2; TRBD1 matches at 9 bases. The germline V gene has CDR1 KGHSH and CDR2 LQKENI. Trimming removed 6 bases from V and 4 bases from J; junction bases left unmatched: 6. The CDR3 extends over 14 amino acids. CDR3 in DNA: TGTGCCAGCTCTCGGGACAGGGCCAGCTATGGCTACACCTTC. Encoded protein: CASSRDRASYGYTF.

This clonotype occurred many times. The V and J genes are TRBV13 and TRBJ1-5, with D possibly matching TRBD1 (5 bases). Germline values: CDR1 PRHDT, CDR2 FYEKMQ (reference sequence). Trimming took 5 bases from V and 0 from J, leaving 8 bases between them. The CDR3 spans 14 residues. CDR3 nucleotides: TGTGCCAGCAGCCAGGGATTTAGCAATCAGCCCCAGCATTTT. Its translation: CASSQGFSNQPQHF.

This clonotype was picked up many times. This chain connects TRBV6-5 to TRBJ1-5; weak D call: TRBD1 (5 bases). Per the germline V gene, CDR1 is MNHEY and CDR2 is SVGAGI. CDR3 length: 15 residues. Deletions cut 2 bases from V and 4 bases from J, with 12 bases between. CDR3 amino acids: CASSYGRAGNQPQHF. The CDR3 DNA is TGTGCCAGCAGTTACGGCAGGGCCGGAAATCAGCCCCAGCATTTT.

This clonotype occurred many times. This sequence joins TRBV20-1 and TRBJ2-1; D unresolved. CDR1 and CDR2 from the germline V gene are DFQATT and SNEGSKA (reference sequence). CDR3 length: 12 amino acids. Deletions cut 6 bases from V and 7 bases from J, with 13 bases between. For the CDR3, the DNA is TGCAGTGCCATGTACTCTTGGAATGAGCAGTTCTTC. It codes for CSAMYSWNEQFF.

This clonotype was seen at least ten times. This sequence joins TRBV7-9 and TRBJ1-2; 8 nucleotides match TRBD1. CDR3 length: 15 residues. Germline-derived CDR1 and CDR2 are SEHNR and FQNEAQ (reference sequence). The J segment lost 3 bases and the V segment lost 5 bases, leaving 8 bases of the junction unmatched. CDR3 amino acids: CASSPWTGTDYGYTF. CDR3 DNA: TGTGCCAGCAGCCCATGGACAGGGACCGACTATGGCTACACCTTC.

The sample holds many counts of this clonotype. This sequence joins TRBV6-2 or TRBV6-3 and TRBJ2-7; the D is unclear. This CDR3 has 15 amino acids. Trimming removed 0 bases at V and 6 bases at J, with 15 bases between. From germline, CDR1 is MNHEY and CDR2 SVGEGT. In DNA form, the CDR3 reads TGTGCCAGCAGTTACTCGAGTTCTCGATGGGTCGAGCAGTACTTC. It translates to CASSYSSSRWVEQYF.

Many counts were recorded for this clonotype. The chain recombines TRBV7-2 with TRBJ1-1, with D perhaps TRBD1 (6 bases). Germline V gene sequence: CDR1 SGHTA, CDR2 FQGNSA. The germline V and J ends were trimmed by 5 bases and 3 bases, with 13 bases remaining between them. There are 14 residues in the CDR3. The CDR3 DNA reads TGTGCCAGCAGCCCCCAAACAGGGTACACTGAAGCTTTCTTT. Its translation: CASSPQTGYTEAFF.

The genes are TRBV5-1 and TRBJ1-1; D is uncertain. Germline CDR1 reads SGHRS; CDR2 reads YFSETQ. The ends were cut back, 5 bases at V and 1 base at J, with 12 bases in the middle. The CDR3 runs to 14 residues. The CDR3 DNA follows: TGCGCCAGCAGGCTCACAGCTACGAACACTGAAGCTTTCTTT. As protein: CASRLTATNTEAFF.

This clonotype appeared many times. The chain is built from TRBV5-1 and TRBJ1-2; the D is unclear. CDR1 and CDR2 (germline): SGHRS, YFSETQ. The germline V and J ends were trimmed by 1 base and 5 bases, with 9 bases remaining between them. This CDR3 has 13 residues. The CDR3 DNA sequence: TGCGCCAGCAGCTTGAGCGACGGATATGGCTACACCTTC. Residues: CASSLSDGYGYTF.